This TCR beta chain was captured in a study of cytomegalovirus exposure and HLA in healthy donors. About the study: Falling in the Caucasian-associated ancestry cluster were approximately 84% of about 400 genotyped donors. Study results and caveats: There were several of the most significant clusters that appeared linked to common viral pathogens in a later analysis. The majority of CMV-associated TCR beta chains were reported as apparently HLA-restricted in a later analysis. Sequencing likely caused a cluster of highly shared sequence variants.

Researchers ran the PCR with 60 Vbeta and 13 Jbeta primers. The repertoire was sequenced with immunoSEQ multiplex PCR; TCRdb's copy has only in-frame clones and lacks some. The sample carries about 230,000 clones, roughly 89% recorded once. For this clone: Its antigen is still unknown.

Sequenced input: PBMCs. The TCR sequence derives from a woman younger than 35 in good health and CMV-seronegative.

CDR3 amino acids: CAWRREVWGYTF. The CDR3 DNA sequence: TGTGCCTGGAGGAGGGAAGTCTGGGGCTACACCTTC. The V gene is TRBV30, the J gene TRBJ1-2; the D is unclear. The CDR3 has 12 amino acids. Trimming left V 3 bases short and J 8 bases short, with 13 bases between. Looked up from germline, CDR1 is GTSNPN and CDR2 is SVGIG (reference sequence).